The 15 T cell receptor beta chains listed next were all sequenced from one sample in a study of regulatory T cells in long-lasting Graves disease. Arm-PCR of CDR3 regions and iRepertoire HTBI primers were the basis on which TCR beta libraries were built. TCRdb fed the multiplex PCR reads into MiXCR, producing one record per CDR3 protein. The table lists roughly 420,000 distinct CDR3 sequences, less than 20% of them singletons. Time point indicated: newly diagnosed GD, antithyroid drugs for less than 3 months. TCR sequences were obtained from RNA taken from PBMCs. The sample here was peripheral blood mononuclear cells (PBMCs), taken at new diagnosis, from a patient treated with antithyroid drugs. The source is a female donor with Graves disease.

This chain links TRBV10-3 with TRBJ1-2; weak D call: TRBD1 (5 bases). The germline gives CDR1 ENHRY, CDR2 SYGVKD. CDR3 length equals 15 residues. V lost 8 bases and J 4 bases, leaving 20 bases between the germline ends. CDR3 protein: CAIHTSDKRFYGYTF. The CDR3 DNA reads as TGTGCCATCCATACTTCGGACAAACGCTTCTATGGCTACACCTTC.

This clonotype occurred many times. The chain is built from TRBV7-3 and TRBJ2-3; D unresolved. There are 14 residues in the CDR3. Germline CDR1 reads SGHTA; CDR2 reads FQGTGA. Trimming removed 2 bases from V and 4 bases from J, with 10 bases in between. CDR3 in amino acids: CASSLLGNADTQYF. The CDR3 DNA reads TGTGCCAGCAGCTTACTTGGGAACGCAGATACGCAGTATTTT.

Ten or more counts support this clonotype. The chain employs TRBV12-3 or TRBV12-4 and TRBJ1-2, with 8 positions matching TRBD1. V shed 4 bases, J shed 3 bases, and the junction held 10 bases outside the gene matches. This CDR3 contains 16 residues. The CDR3 is CASSSQAYRGDYGYTF. The CDR3 coding sequence is TGTGCCAGCAGTTCCCAAGCATACAGGGGGGACTATGGCTACACCTTC.

Points on this clonotype: This could be a read error, since a much larger clone is one nucleotide away. The chain combines TRBV28 with TRBJ1-5, with TRBD1 as a possible D gene (5 bases). From germline, CDR1 is MDHEN and CDR2 SYDVKM. V lost 6 bases, J lost 1 base, and 16 bases lay in between. CDR3 length equals 16 residues. DNA of the CDR3: TGTGCCAGCAGGCCCGAGGGGACCGGGAGCAATCAGCCCCAGCATTTT. Translating it yields CASRPEGTGSNQPQHF.

This clonotype has ten or more counts. The chain has TRBV2 and TRBJ2-6; D may match TRBD1 or TRBD2 (5 bases each). This CDR3 comprises 16 residues. Trimming shortened V by 4 bases and J by 4 bases, and 14 bases separated the two germline ends. Germline V gene data show CDR1 as SNHLY and CDR2 as FYNNEI. CDR3 region: CASSVVGTSGANVLTF. CDR3 DNA sequence: TGTGCCAGCAGTGTTGTAGGGACCTCCGGGGCCAACGTCCTGACTTTC.

This clonotype was seen repeatedly, ten times or more. The chain couples TRBV27 to TRBJ2-3; TRBD2 might be the D (5 bases). Germline CDR1 reads MNHEY; CDR2 reads SMNVEV (reference sequence). V gave up 2 bases and J gave up 2 bases, with 11 bases separating them. The CDR3 spans 15 residues. Here the CDR3 DNA reads TGTGCCAGCAGTTTAGAGGGATACCCCACAGATACGCAGTATTTT. Amino acids: CASSLEGYPTDTQYF.

The table lists this clonotype with a few counts. The J gene is TRBJ1-5, the V gene TRBV19; D not certain. The CDR3 length is 17 residues. The germline V and J ends were trimmed by 5 bases and 0 bases, with 17 bases remaining between them. CDR1 is LNHDA, CDR2 SQIVND, per germline (reference sequence). CDR3 sequence reads: CASSPHPGGYSNQPQHF. The CDR3 bases are TGTGCCAGTAGTCCCCACCCCGGAGGGTATAGCAATCAGCCCCAGCATTTT.

This clonotype was counted only a few times. The genes are TRBV20-1 and TRBJ2-5; TRBD2 might be the D (5 bases). Trimming removed 3 bases from V and 0 bases from J, with 14 bases in between. From germline, CDR1 is DFQATT and CDR2 SNEGSKA (reference sequence). This CDR3 is 15 amino acids long. CDR3 DNA: TGCAGTGCTAGTCCCCCCAGGAGGAACCAAGAGACCCAGTACTTC. Amino acids: CSASPPRRNQETQYF.

This clonotype was counted ten times or more. This chain joins TRBV2 and TRBJ1-2; 8 bases line up with TRBD1. Germline V gene data show CDR1 as SNHLY and CDR2 as FYNNEI. The length of the CDR3 is 13 residues. V lost 6 bases to trimming and J lost 5 bases; unmatched junction nucleotides: 5. The CDR3 DNA follows: TGTGCCAGCAGCACGGACAGGGAGTATGGCTACACCTTC. Residues: CASSTDREYGYTF. Full variable domain (missing parts from reference TRBV2 and TRBJ1-2): EPEVTQTPSHQVTQMGQEVILRCVPISNHLYFYWYRQILGQKVEFLVSFYNNEISEKSEIFDDQFSVERPDGSNFTLKIRSTKLEDSAMYFCASSTDREYGYTFGSGTRLTVV.

This clonotype was found many times. This chain links TRBV6-1 with TRBJ1-2; maybe TRBD1 (6 bases). This CDR3 region has 13 residues. Per the germline V gene, CDR1 is MNHNS and CDR2 is SASEGT. V lost 7 bases, J lost 2 bases, and 11 bases lay in between. CDR3 DNA: TGTGCCAGCACGGACAGACCAAACTATGGCTACACCTTC. This sequence encodes CASTDRPNYGYTF.

This clonotype was counted ten times or more. The gene calls are TRBV2 and TRBJ1-2; D not resolved. The CDR3 sequence is 15 residues long. CDR1 SNHLY and CDR2 FYNNEI come from the germline V gene. With 5 bases removed from V and 6 bases from J, the gap between germline ends came to 19 bases. CDR3 bases: TGTGCCAGCAGTCCAGGACGGTTAGGACGAGATGGCTACACCTTC. This translates into CASSPGRLGRDGYTF.

In regard to this clonotype: A much larger clone is a single base away; this may be a read error. This chain uses TRBV7-9 with TRBJ2-1; unclear D gene. The V end was cut by 8 bases, the J end by 10 bases, with 12 bases between. The CDR3 is made up of 11 amino acids. Germline CDR1 is SEHNR and CDR2 is FQNEAQ (reference sequence). CDR3 residues: CASGSVHEQFF. For the CDR3, the DNA is TGTGCCAGCGGGTCGGTCCACGAGCAGTTCTTC.

This clonotype was counted many times. V is TRBV10-3 and J is TRBJ2-1, with TRBD2 matching over 7 bases. The CDR3 runs 14 residues. Germline V gene lookup returns CDR1 ENHRY and CDR2 SYGVKD. Germline trimming cut 11 bases from V and 2 bases from J; bases unmatched to any gene: 9. The CDR3 loop is CASKLATAYNEQFF. The CDR3 DNA is TGTGCCTCTAAACTAGCGACGGCCTACAATGAGCAGTTCTTC.

V is TRBV12-3 or TRBV12-4 and J is TRBJ1-2, with unresolved D. The ends were cut back, 8 bases at V and 5 bases at J, with 18 bases in the middle. The CDR3 length is 14 residues. The CDR3 loop reads CASGLKAGRYGYTF. The CDR3 region has the DNA TGTGCCAGCGGCCTAAAGGCTGGGAGGTATGGCTACACCTTC.

This clonotype has a count of ten or more. The rearrangement joins TRBV3-1 to TRBJ1-2; tentatively, D is TRBD1 (5 bases). The CDR3 has 13 amino acids. Germline V lookup: CDR1 LGHDT, CDR2 YNNKEL (reference sequence). Trimming took 5 bases from V and 8 from J, leaving 15 bases between them. The CDR3 reads CASSTTGPRGYTF. CDR3 nucleotide sequence: TGTGCCAGCAGCACCACAGGCCCTCGAGGCTACACCTTC. Combining the CDR3 with reference TRBV3-1 and TRBJ1-2 gives the whole variable domain DTAVSQTPKYLVTQMGNDKSIKCEQNLGHDTMYWYKQDSKKFLKIMFSYNNKELIINETVPNRFSPKSPDKAHLNLHINSLELGDSAVYFCASSTTGPRGYTFGSGTRLTVV.